Each of the 17 T cell receptor beta chains below was sequenced from the same sample in a study of Graves' ophthalmopathy and Graves' hyperthyroidism. CDR3 regions of TCR beta were amplified from RNA transcripts. The first round was an RT-PCR with HTBI primers, and the second round was a multiplex PCR. TCRdb reanalysed the multiplex PCR reads using MiXCR and keeps one entry per CDR3 protein. The sample has 650,000 to 900,000 distinct CDR3 sequences; approximately 40% are singletons. Sample: peripheral blood. The source is an adult man with Graves' ophthalmopathy.

This clonotype was picked up a small number of times. The rearrangement links TRBV7-2 to TRBJ1-3, with D hard to call. Per the germline V gene, CDR1 is SGHTA and CDR2 is FQGNSA. Trimming cost V 8 bases and J 0 bases, with 8 bases left between them. This CDR3 comprises 13 residues. CDR3 bases: TGTGCCAGCGCGCTCCCCTCTGGAAACACCATATATTTT. Its translation: CASALPSGNTIYF.

This clonotype was counted at least ten times. The genes are TRBV29-1 and TRBJ2-7; 7 nucleotides match TRBD1. The germline CDR1 and CDR2 sequences are SQVTM and ANQGSEA. The ends lost 3 bases at V and 8 bases at J; junction bases unmatched: 4. The length of the CDR3 is 11 residues. The CDR3 region is CSVESQGQQYF. The CDR3 nucleotides are TGCAGCGTTGAGTCACAGGGGCAGCAGTACTTC.

This clonotype appeared many times. V and J are TRBV29-1 and TRBJ1-1; tentatively, D is TRBD1 (5 bases). CDR3 size: 13 residues. Germline V gene data show CDR1 as SQVTM and CDR2 as ANQGSEA. V was trimmed by 4 bases and J by 1 base, leaving 10 bases between them. CDR3 in amino acids: CSVVSGTNTEAFF. DNA of the CDR3: TGCAGCGTTGTTTCAGGGACGAACACTGAAGCTTTCTTT.

Turning to this clonotype: One end of the junction varies from germline; a read error may be responsible. V and J are TRBV29-1 and TRBJ2-7; weak D call: TRBD2 (6 bases). Looked up from germline, CDR1 is SQVTM and CDR2 is ANQGSEA. The CDR3 length is 13 residues. CDR3 nucleotides: TGCAGCGTTGACCCCCTAGCGTCCGGGGAGCTGTACTTC. Amino acid sequence: CSVDPLASGELYF.

The sample holds many counts of this clonotype. This sequence joins TRBV29-1 and TRBJ2-7; no definite D call. Germline assignment: CDR1 SQVTM and CDR2 ANQGSEA. The V end was cut by 6 bases, the J end by 9 bases, with 6 bases between. The CDR3 runs 8 residues. The DNA for the CDR3 is TGCAGCGTGGACGGGCAGTACTTC. Translation: CSVDGQYF.

This clonotype has at least ten counts. This chain uses TRBV9 with TRBJ1-2; possible D gene TRBD1, 6 bases. Trimming removed 7 bases at V and 6 bases at J, with 10 bases between. This CDR3 contains 11 residues. Germline V lookup: CDR1 SGDLS, CDR2 YYNGEE. CDR3 in DNA: TGTGCCAGCTCAGCAGGGGATGGCTACACCTTC. Its translation: CASSAGDGYTF. Complete variable domain (other parts from reference TRBV9 and TRBJ1-2): DSGVTQTPKHLITATGQRVTLRCSPRSGDLSVYWYQQSLDQGLQFLIQYYNGEERAKGNILERFSAQQFPDLHSELNLSSLELGDSALYFCASSAGDGYTFGSGTRLTVV.

This clonotype was seen a handful of times. The chain recombines TRBV7-2 with TRBJ1-2, with D perhaps matching TRBD1 (6 bases). The CDR3 consists of 12 residues. The germline CDR1 and CDR2 sequences are SGHTA and FQGNSA. V lost 6 bases and J lost 9, with 14 bases in between. The CDR3 region has the DNA TGTGCCAGCAGTTTGACAGGATCGAGCTACACCTTC. Protein sequence: CASSLTGSSYTF.

As to this clonotype: A much bigger clone sits one base away, suggesting this may be a read error. This chain connects TRBV7-9 to TRBJ1-1, with 7 positions matching TRBD1. The germline gives CDR1 SEHNR, CDR2 FQNEAQ (reference sequence). The CDR3 extends over 15 amino acids. CDR3 protein: CSSSFRGLKNTEAFF. CDR3 DNA: TGTTCCAGCAGCTTTAGGGGGCTGAAGAACACTGAAGCTTTCTTT.

This clonotype was seen only a few times. Relative to the germline gene, one junction end is altered; a read error may explain this. This rearrangement joins TRBV10-3 to TRBJ2-7; D unclear. Germline CDR1 ENHRY, CDR2 SYGVKD. The CDR3 is 12 residues long. CDR3 residues: CASSYTTYEQYF. CDR3 sequence (DNA): TGTGCCAGCAGTTACACCACCTACGAGCAGTACTTC.

The V and J genes are TRBV25-1 and TRBJ2-5; 12 nucleotides line up with TRBD1. The V and J ends lost 3 bases and 1 base, in that order; junction bases with no gene match: 9. The CDR3 totals 18 residues. Germline loops: CDR1 MGHDK, CDR2 SYGVNS. The CDR3 DNA reads TGTGCCAGCAGTGACCCGTCCGGGACAGGGGGCGGCCAAGAGACCCAGTACTTC. This codes for CASSDPSGTGGGQETQYF.

In this sample, this clonotype turned up many times. This chain uses TRBV5-8 with TRBJ2-2, with D perhaps matching TRBD1 (5 bases). Germline values: CDR1 SGHTS, CDR2 YDEGEE. There are 13 residues in the CDR3. Trimming took 3 bases from V and 6 from J, leaving 9 bases between them. The CDR3 here is CASSSRVAGELFF. The CDR3 bases are TGTGCCAGCAGCTCCAGGGTGGCCGGGGAGCTGTTTTTT.

The V call is TRBV5-1, the J call TRBJ2-5, with 8 nucleotides matching TRBD1. There are 14 residues in the CDR3. Germline loops: CDR1 SGHRS, CDR2 YFSETQ. Germline trimming cut 2 bases from V and 6 bases from J; bases unmatched to any gene: 6. DNA for the CDR3: TGCGCCAGCAGCTTCGGACAGGGAGAGCAGACCCAGTACTTC. It specifies CASSFGQGEQTQYF. The variable domain in full, with the rest retrieved from reference TRBV5-1 and TRBJ2-5, is KAGVTQTPRYLIKTRGQQVTLSCSPISGHRSVSWYQQTPGQGLQFLFEYFSETQRNKGNFPGRFSGRQFSNSRSEMNVSTLELGDSALYLCASSFGQGEQTQYFGPGTRLLVL.

The chain couples TRBV24-1 to TRBJ2-3, with D hard to call. Germline V gives CDR1 KGHDR, CDR2 SFDVKD. Trimming cost V 1 base and J 2 bases, with 3 bases left between them. The CDR3 contains 13 residues. In nucleotides, the CDR3 is TGTGCCACCAGTGATTTTACCACAGATACGCAGTATTTT. Translated: CATSDFTTDTQYF.

Of note for this clonotype: This may stem from a read error, because a much larger clone lies one nucleotide away. The chain employs TRBV7-2 and TRBJ1-1, with 8 positions matching TRBD1. The CDR3 spans 15 residues. With V trimmed by 5 bases and J by 1 base, 6 bases remained unmatched. In germline, CDR1 is SGHTA, CDR2 FQGNSA. Here the CDR3 DNA reads TGTGCCAGCAGCCCCCCGGACAGGGCGAACACTGAAGCTTTCTTT. The encoded protein is CASSPPDRANTEAFF.

As for this clonotype: The junction and the germline gene differ at one end; a read error may be behind it. The rearrangement uses TRBV7-9 and TRBJ2-5, with TRBD2 matching over 8 bases. CDR3 size: 12 residues. Germline CDR1 SEHNR, CDR2 FQNEAQ (reference sequence). CDR3 amino acids: CASSLLRGALNF. In DNA form, the CDR3 reads TGTGCCAGCAGCCTACTGCGGGGGGCCCTGAACTTC.

The V and J genes are TRBV7-9 and TRBJ1-2; 7 bases are a match to TRBD1. The CDR3 consists of 13 residues. V lost 4 bases and J lost 11; bases outside the gene matches: 10. Germline values: CDR1 SEHNR, CDR2 FQNEAQ (reference sequence). The CDR3: CASSSDREMGYTF. Written as DNA, the CDR3 is TGTGCCAGCAGCTCAGACAGGGAAATGGGATACACCTTC.

This chain uses TRBV9 with TRBJ2-7; D ambiguous. Deletions cut 0 bases from V and 9 bases from J, with 10 bases between. The germline V gene encodes CDR1 SGDLS and CDR2 YYNGEE. The CDR3 totals 12 residues. The DNA of the CDR3 is TGTGCCAGCAGCGTAGGGATGGCAGGGCAGTACTTC. It specifies CASSVGMAGQYF. The complete variable domain, with remaining parts taken from reference TRBV9 and TRBJ2-7, reads DSGVTQTPKHLITATGQRVTLRCSPRSGDLSVYWYQQSLDQGLQFLIQYYNGEERAKGNILERFSAQQFPDLHSELNLSSLELGDSALYFCASSVGMAGQYFGPGTRLTVT.